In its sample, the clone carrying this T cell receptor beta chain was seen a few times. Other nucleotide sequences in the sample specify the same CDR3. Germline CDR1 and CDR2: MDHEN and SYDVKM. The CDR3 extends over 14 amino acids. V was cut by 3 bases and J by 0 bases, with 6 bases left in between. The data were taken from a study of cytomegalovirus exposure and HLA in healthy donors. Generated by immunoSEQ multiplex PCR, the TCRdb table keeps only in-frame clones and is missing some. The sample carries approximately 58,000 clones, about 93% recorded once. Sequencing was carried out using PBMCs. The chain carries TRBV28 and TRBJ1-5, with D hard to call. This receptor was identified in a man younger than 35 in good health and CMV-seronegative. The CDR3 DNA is TGTGCCAGCAGTTTTCAGAATAGCAATCAGCCCCAGCATTTT. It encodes CASSFQNSNQPQHF.